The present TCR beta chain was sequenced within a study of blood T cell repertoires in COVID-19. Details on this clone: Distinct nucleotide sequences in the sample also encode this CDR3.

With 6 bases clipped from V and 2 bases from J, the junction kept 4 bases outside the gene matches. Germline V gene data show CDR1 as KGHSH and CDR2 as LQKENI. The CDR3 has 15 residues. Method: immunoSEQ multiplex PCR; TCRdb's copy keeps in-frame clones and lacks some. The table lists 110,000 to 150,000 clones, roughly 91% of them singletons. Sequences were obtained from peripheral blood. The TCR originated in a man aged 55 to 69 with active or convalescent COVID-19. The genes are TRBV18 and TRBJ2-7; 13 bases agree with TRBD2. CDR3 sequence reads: CASSPGLAGAYEQYF. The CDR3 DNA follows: TGTGCCAGCTCCCCCGGACTAGCGGGGGCCTACGAGCAGTACTTC.